This entry concerns a single T cell receptor beta chain. Trimming took off 4 bases at V and 6 bases at J, with 10 bases between the two ends. Looked up from germline, CDR1 is SGHVS and CDR2 is FQNEAQ. CDR3 length: 13 amino acids. TCRdb keeps only in-frame clones here, not all; method: immunoSEQ multiplex PCR. The table has 90,000 to 100,000 clones, around 90% seen once; the top ten hold 0.15% to 0.2%. This specimen belongs to a study of OX40 agonist ivuxolimab in advanced cancers. The sequence was obtained from an adult with an advanced solid tumor such as melanoma, head and neck, liver or kidney cancer. Here the sequenced sample was CD4+ or CD8+ T cells sorted from blood, taken in a trial of the OX40 agonist ivuxolimab. The chain carries TRBV7-8 and TRBJ2-1, with a tentative D call TRBD1 (6 bases). The CDR3 loop reads CASSSRGGNEQFF. Here the CDR3 DNA reads TGTGCCAGCAGCTCCAGGGGCGGCAATGAGCAGTTCTTC.